The next 17 T cell receptor beta chains were all read from a single sample in a study of blood T cell repertoires in COVID-19. Sequencing used immunoSEQ multiplex PCR; TCRdb keeps in-frame clones, though not all of them. The table includes under 150,000 clones, approximately 73% detected once. The specimen sequenced was peripheral blood. The receptors shown here come from a man aged 55 to 70 with acute or convalescent COVID-19.

V usage is TRBV5-1 and J usage is TRBJ2-3; D may be TRBD2 (5 bases). Trimming stripped 6 bases from V and 1 base from J, with 12 bases between. This CDR3 has 14 residues. Looked up from germline, CDR1 is SGHRS and CDR2 is YFSETQ. CDR3 DNA: TGCGCCAGCACCCGGGAACTACGCACAGATACGCAGTATTTT. As protein: CASTRELRTDTQYF.

The J gene is TRBJ2-1, the V gene TRBV5-4; tentatively, D is TRBD1 (5 bases). The CDR3 is made up of 16 amino acids. Deletions cut 1 base from V and 5 bases from J, with 16 bases between. Looked up from germline, CDR1 is SGHNT and CDR2 is YYREEE (reference sequence). The CDR3 spells CASSLYRGRGHNEQFF. The CDR3 coding sequence is TGTGCCAGCAGCTTGTATAGGGGAAGGGGCCACAATGAGCAGTTCTTC.

This clone showed up just once. V gene TRBV4-1 combines with J gene TRBJ2-5; 15 nucleotides align to TRBD2. Germline V gene sequence: CDR1 MGHRA, CDR2 YSYEKL. V was clipped by 4 bases and J by 4 bases; unmatched bases: 7. CDR3 length: 17 amino acids. CDR3 sequence reads: CASSLRTSGRAGETQYF. The CDR3 coding sequence is TGCGCCAGCAGCCTTCGGACTAGCGGGAGGGCCGGAGAGACCCAGTACTTC.

The V and J genes are TRBV7-9 and TRBJ1-1; D remains ambiguous. From germline, CDR1 is SEHNR and CDR2 FQNEAQ (reference sequence). This CDR3 is built from 16 residues. The V end was cut by 1 base, the J end by 0 bases, with 12 bases between. This chain's CDR3 is CASSLERGPMNTEAFF. The CDR3 bases are TGTGCCAGCAGCTTAGAACGCGGGCCGATGAACACTGAAGCTTTCTTT.

V and J are TRBV10-2 and TRBJ2-1; D might be TRBD2 (5 bases). The V gene lost 6 bases and the J gene lost 5 bases, with 14 bases spanning the gap. The CDR3 extends over 14 amino acids. Germline-derived CDR1 and CDR2 are WSHSY and SAAADI. The CDR3 spells CASSPWENHNEQFF. The DNA of the CDR3 is TGCGCCAGCAGCCCTTGGGAGAACCACAATGAGCAGTTCTTC.

This chain connects TRBV7-2 to TRBJ2-1, with TRBD2 matching over 15 bases. V gave up 2 bases and J gave up 15 bases; unmatched junction bases: 8. CDR3 length: 15 amino acids. CDR1 SGHTA and CDR2 FQGNSA come from the germline V gene. CDR3 residues: CASSLSGTSGRTLFF. The CDR3 DNA sequence: TGTGCCAGCAGCTTATCCGGGACTAGCGGGAGGACGCTGTTCTTC.

Regarding this clone: Additional DNA sequences in this sample encode the identical CDR3. This chain links TRBV11-2 with TRBJ2-7; 12 bases agree with TRBD2. J lost 5 bases, V lost 1 base, and 6 bases had no gene match. CDR1 is SGHAT, CDR2 FQNNGV, per germline. The CDR3 consists of 16 residues. The CDR3 sequence: CASSLGPSGRGHEQYF. In nucleotides, the CDR3 is TGTGCCAGCAGCTTAGGCCCTAGCGGGAGGGGCCACGAGCAGTACTTC.

This clone was recorded many times. This chain links TRBV3-1 (or the pseudogene TRBV3-2) with TRBJ2-1; 15 bases match TRBD2. After removal of 2 bases from V and 4 bases from J, the junction contained 6 bases not matched to a gene. There are 18 residues in the CDR3. Germline CDR1 LGHDT, CDR2 YNNKEL (reference sequence). The DNA for the CDR3 is TGTGCCAGCAGCCAATTCTCGGGACTAGCGGGAGGATACAATGAGCAGTTCTTC. Its protein is CASSQFSGLAGGYNEQFF.

The chain recombines TRBV19 with TRBJ2-5, with D possibly matching TRBD2 (6 bases). The CDR3 is 14 amino acids. Per the germline V gene, CDR1 is LNHDA and CDR2 is SQIVND (reference sequence). Trimming took 6 bases from V and 5 from J, leaving 16 bases between them. The CDR3 protein is CASRRNSGSETQYF. CDR3 sequence (DNA): TGTGCCAGTAGAAGGAATTCCGGGAGTGAGACCCAGTACTTC.

The CDR3 is CASSDQGAGANVLTF. CDR3 bases: TGTGCCAGCAGTGACCAGGGGGCTGGGGCCAACGTCCTGACTTTC. The genes are TRBV6-6 and TRBJ2-6, with 7 bases fitting TRBD1. V lost 5 bases to trimming and J lost 2 bases; unmatched junction nucleotides: 3. Germline V gives CDR1 MNHNY, CDR2 SVGAGI (reference sequence). CDR3 size: 15 residues.

The rearrangement uses TRBV18 and TRBJ1-4; 8 bases are a match to TRBD1. V lost 6 bases, J lost 8 bases, and 8 bases stayed unmatched. Germline V lookup: CDR1 KGHSH, CDR2 LQKENI. The CDR3 length is 14 residues. The CDR3: CASSAGTGNEKLFF. CDR3 DNA: TGTGCCAGCTCGGCCGGGACAGGAAACGAAAAACTGTTTTTT.

This chain connects TRBV28 to TRBJ2-3; TRBD1 agrees at 11 bases. Germline V CDR1 and CDR2: MDHEN, SYDVKM. The CDR3 consists of 15 residues. The J segment lost 0 bases and the V segment lost 6 bases, leaving 2 bases of the junction unmatched. The CDR3 loop is CASRGQGASTDTQYF. CDR3 nucleotides: TGTGCCAGCAGAGGACAGGGGGCTAGCACAGATACGCAGTATTTT.

This clone was recorded a few times. The genes are TRBV10-2 and TRBJ2-3; 10 bases are shared with TRBD2. V shed 3 bases and J 0 bases; nucleotides not matched to a gene: 6. Germline CDR1 WSHSY, CDR2 SAAADI. This CDR3 is 17 amino acids long. The CDR3 is CASSEFRTSGSTDTQYF. For the CDR3, the DNA is TGCGCCAGCAGTGAATTCAGGACTAGCGGAAGCACAGATACGCAGTATTTT.

The chain employs TRBV5-1 and TRBJ2-3, with D possibly matching TRBD2 (5 bases). Trimming stripped 0 bases from V and 4 bases from J, with 12 bases between. Germline-derived CDR1 and CDR2 are SGHRS and YFSETQ. There are 15 residues in the CDR3. In DNA form, the CDR3 reads TGCGCCAGCAGCTTGGGGGGAGTAAGTGCAGATACGCAGTATTTT. Protein product: CASSLGGVSADTQYF.

V gene TRBV5-1 combines with J gene TRBJ2-3; 7 bases are shared with TRBD2. CDR3 length equals 15 residues. Germline lookup yields CDR1 SGHRS and CDR2 YFSETQ. After removal of 5 bases from V and 2 bases from J, the junction contained 8 bases not matched to a gene. CDR3 sequence reads: CASRVGGGVTDTQYF. CDR3 DNA sequence: TGCGCCAGCAGAGTAGGCGGGGGTGTCACAGATACGCAGTATTTT.

The chain links TRBV28 to TRBJ1-1; no firm D call. Trimming pared 6 bases from V and 3 bases from J, leaving 8 bases between. This CDR3 is 12 amino acids long. Germline lookup yields CDR1 MDHEN and CDR2 SYDVKM. As DNA, the CDR3 is TGTGCCAGCAGCCTAGTCGACACTGAAGCTTTCTTT. Encoded protein: CASSLVDTEAFF.

The chain couples TRBV7-2 to TRBJ2-1, with D unresolved. CDR3 size: 15 residues. Per germline, CDR1 SGHTA and CDR2 FQGNSA. Between the trimmed V and J ends, which lost 5 bases and 0 bases, there was a span of 11 bases. Here the CDR3 reads CASSPSEVSYNEQFF. CDR3 DNA sequence: TGTGCCAGCAGCCCCTCTGAGGTCTCCTACAATGAGCAGTTCTTC.